This paragraph covers one T cell receptor beta chain sequence. The target of this receptor is not known. One base away there is no much larger clone; base qualities are not given. The library was generated by the immunoSEQ multiplex PCR assay. TCRdb's version of the immuneACCESS table is confined to in-frame rearrangements and falls short of the full clone set. An unresolved V gene accounts for under half of the shortfall where checked; the remainder is of unknown origin. Present in this sample are roughly 58,000 clones, about nine tenths of which were seen just once. The ten largest account for just over 3% of the sample. This specimen belongs to a study of T cell changes during pregnancy in multiple sclerosis (dated by TCRdb to about 2019). Notes on the research overall: The study examined how the T cell repertoire changed over the course of pregnancy in women with multiple sclerosis.

CDR1 LGHNA and CDR2 YSLEER are derived from the germline V gene. The CDR3 contains 16 residues, cysteine and phenylalanine counted. Only CDR3 DNA is held: 48 bases, read in frame from base 1. For this chain, trimming is 1 base at the V end and 3 bases at the J end, and the number of junction bases without a gene match is 5. This chain joins TRBV4-3 to TRBJ2-7, with TRBD1 identical over 11 junction bases. The sequencing used CD8+ T cells from peripheral blood mononuclear cells, collected before pregnancy. This TCR was sampled from a female donor with multiple sclerosis, enrolled in a pregnancy study. DNA sequence: TGCGCCAGCAGCCAAGCCTGGGGGACAGGGGGCTACGAGCAGTACTTC. Its coded protein is CASSQAWGTGGYEQYF.